This T cell receptor beta chain was sequenced during a study of spatial heterogeneity in lung cancer. The overall study: The study consistently detected more beta-chain than alpha-chain sequences.

From the 5' RACE reads, TCRdb called clonotypes with MiXCR, one entry per CDR3 protein. The repertoire consists of 25,000 to 35,000 distinct CDR3 sequences, with more than 4.5% occurring once and the leading ten covering approximately 24%. At least ten counts were recorded for this clonotype. An end of the junction differs from the germline gene, which may be a read error. Specified time point: blood at routine non-recurrence follow-up after resection. Specimen: PBMCs, collected at follow-up. This clonotype was obtained from a female donor with early-stage non-small cell lung cancer.

This CDR3 reads CASSLGTSGNLEVF. CDR3 DNA: TGCGCCAGCAGCTTGGGGACTAGCGGCAACCTTGAGGTCTTC. The chain couples TRBV5-1 to TRBJ2-1, with 10 bases fitting TRBD2. Germline CDR1 reads SGHRS; CDR2 reads YFSETQ. This CDR3 spans 14 amino acids.